This T cell receptor beta chain was profiled in a study of cytomegalovirus exposure and HLA in healthy donors. Overall study findings and caveats: Later work showed greater clonal expansion in HLA-associated TCR beta chains than in equally common others. Researchers had no immune exposure information except CMV serostatus available.

The PCR was carried out with 60 Vbeta primers and 13 Jbeta primers. Profiled with immunoSEQ multiplex PCR; TCRdb holds only in-frame clones, not every one. The repertoire has roughly 81,000 clones, under 85% of them found once; the top ten carry approximately 2%. J was trimmed by 3 bases and V by 4 bases; bases with no gene match: 4. The germline V gene encodes CDR1 SGDLS and CDR2 YYNGEE. The CDR3 loop spans 14 amino acids. Turning to this clone: Its antigen is currently unknown.

The rearrangement uses TRBV9 and TRBJ2-1; 7 nucleotides match TRBD2. The specimen was PBMCs. The source is a boy under 18 in good health and CMV-seronegative. The CDR3 nucleotides read TGTGCCAGCAGCCCAGCGGGATTCTACAATGAGCAGTTCTTC. Translated, it gives CASSPAGFYNEQFF.